This T cell receptor (beta chain) originates from a study of cytomegalovirus exposure and HLA in healthy donors. The study, taken as a whole, reports: Later analysis suggested most CMV-associated TCR beta chains were HLA-restricted. Later analysis suggested links between common viral pathogens and several top significant clusters.

Comments on this clone: Its antigen is not known.

Germline CDR1 reads LNHDA; CDR2 reads SQIVND (reference sequence). The CDR3 totals 18 residues. The V and J ends lost 2 bases and 2 bases, in that order; junction bases with no gene match: 11. The PCR ran on 60 Vbeta and 13 Jbeta primers. Generated by immunoSEQ multiplex PCR, the TCRdb table keeps only in-frame clones and is missing some. Of 120,000 to 150,000 clones listed, 65% to 75% are singletons. This clonotype was sampled from a man aged 55 to 70 in good health and CMV-seronegative. The rearrangement uses TRBV19 and TRBJ1-3, with 8 bases matching TRBD1. The sample comprised PBMCs. The CDR3 reads CASSISVDRVAAGNTIYF. CDR3 in DNA: TGTGCCAGTAGTATATCCGTGGACAGGGTAGCGGCTGGAAACACCATATATTTT.